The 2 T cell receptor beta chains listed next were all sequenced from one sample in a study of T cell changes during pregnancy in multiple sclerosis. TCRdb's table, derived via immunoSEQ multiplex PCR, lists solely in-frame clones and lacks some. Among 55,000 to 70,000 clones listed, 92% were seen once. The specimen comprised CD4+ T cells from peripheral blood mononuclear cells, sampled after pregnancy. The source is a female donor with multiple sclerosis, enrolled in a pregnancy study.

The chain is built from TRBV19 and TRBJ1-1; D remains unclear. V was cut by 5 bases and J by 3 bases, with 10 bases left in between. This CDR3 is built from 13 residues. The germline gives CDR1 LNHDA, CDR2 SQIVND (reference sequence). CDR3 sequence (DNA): TGTGCCAGTAGTTTCAGCGAGGACACTGAAGCTTTCTTT. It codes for CASSFSEDTEAFF.

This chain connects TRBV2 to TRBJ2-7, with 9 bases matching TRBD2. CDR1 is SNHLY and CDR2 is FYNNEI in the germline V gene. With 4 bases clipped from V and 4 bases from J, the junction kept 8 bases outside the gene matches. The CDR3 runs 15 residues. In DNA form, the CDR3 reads TGTGCCAGCAGTGGGAATAGCGGGAGCAGATACGAGCAGTACTTC. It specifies CASSGNSGSRYEQYF.